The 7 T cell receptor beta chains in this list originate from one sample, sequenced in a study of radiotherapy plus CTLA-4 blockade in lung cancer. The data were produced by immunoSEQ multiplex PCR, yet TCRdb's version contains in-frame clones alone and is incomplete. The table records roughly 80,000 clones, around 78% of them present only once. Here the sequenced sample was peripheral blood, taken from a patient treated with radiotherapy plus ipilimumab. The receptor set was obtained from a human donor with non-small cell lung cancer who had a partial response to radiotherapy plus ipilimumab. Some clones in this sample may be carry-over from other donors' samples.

The CDR3 loop reads CASSPGGVNEQFF. In DNA form, the CDR3 reads TGTGCCAGCTCACCAGGGGGGGTAAATGAGCAGTTCTTC. The chain combines TRBV18 with TRBJ2-1, with TRBD2 matching 7 bases. V was clipped by 2 bases and J by 7 bases; unmatched bases: 2. This CDR3 is built from 13 residues. The germline V gene encodes CDR1 KGHSH and CDR2 LQKENI.

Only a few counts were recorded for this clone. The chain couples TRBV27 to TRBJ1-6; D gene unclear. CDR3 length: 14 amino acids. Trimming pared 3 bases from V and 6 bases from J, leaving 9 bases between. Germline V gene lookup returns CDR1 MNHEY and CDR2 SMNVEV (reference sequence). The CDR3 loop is CASSFGEPNSPLHF. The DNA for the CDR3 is TGTGCCAGCAGTTTTGGTGAGCCTAATTCACCCCTCCACTTT.

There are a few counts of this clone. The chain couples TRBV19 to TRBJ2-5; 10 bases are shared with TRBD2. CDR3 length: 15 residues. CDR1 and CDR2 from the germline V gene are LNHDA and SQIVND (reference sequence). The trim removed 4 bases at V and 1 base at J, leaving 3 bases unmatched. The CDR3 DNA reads TGTGCCAGTAGTAACCCTAGCGGGGGCCAAGAGACCCAGTACTTC. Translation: CASSNPSGGQETQYF.

The CDR3 region has the DNA TGTGCCAGTATGCCGGCTAGCATCTACAATGAGCAGTTCTTC. It specifies CASMPASIYNEQFF. The J gene is TRBJ2-1, the V gene TRBV9, with a weak D call TRBD2 (5 bases). The CDR3 is 14 residues long. The V end lost 8 bases, the J end lost 3 bases, and 15 bases lay between the germline ends. From germline, CDR1 is SGDLS and CDR2 YYNGEE.

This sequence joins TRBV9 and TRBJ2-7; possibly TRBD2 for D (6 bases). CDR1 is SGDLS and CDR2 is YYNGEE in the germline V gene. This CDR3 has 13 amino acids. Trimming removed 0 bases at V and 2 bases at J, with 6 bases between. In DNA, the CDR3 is TGTGCCAGCAGCGTAGGGACTACCTACGAGCAGTACTTC. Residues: CASSVGTTYEQYF.

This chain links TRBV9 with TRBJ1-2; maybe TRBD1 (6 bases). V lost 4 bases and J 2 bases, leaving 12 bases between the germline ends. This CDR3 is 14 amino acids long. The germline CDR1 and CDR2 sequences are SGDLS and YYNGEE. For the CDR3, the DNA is TGTGCCAGCAGCCCTTCTACAGGGAACTATGGCTACACCTTC. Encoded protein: CASSPSTGNYGYTF.

The CDR3 DNA reads as TGTGCCAGCAGCGCCATGGACAGGGCGTCTACCGGGGAGCTGTTTTTT. Its translation is CASSAMDRASTGELFF. The chain carries TRBV5-4 and TRBJ2-2; 8 bases align to TRBD1. Germline lookup yields CDR1 SGHNT and CDR2 YYREEE (reference sequence). V lost 4 bases, J lost 5 bases, and 10 bases stayed unmatched. The CDR3 contains 16 residues.